This T cell receptor (beta chain) was recovered during a study of OX40 agonist ivuxolimab in advanced cancers. General study points: Certain nonresponders likewise exhibited a low normalized T-cell clonal expansion. The mean number of expanded clones was higher in CD8+ T cells than in CD4+. Partial responders at 0.1-3.0 mg/kg had among the lowest clonal expansion.

Assay used: immunoSEQ multiplex PCR; TCRdb lists only in-frame clones, some missing. The table includes 35,000 to 45,000 clones, 80% to 90% detected once. Germline CDR1 and CDR2: SGHNT and YENEEA. V was shortened by 0 bases and J by 12 bases, with 15 bases between the two germline ends. The CDR3 spans 13 residues. This clone is judged medium-sized (0.01 to 0.1%). What it binds is not known. Baseline, cycle 4 day 1, and cycle 7 day 1 were the blood sampling points. This clonotype was obtained from an adult with an advanced solid tumor such as melanoma, head and neck, liver or kidney cancer. This chain connects TRBV11-3 to TRBJ2-7; D is ambiguous. This sample comprised CD4+ or CD8+ T cells sorted from blood, obtained in a trial of the OX40 agonist ivuxolimab. The CDR3 coding sequence is TGTGCCAGCAGCTTAGAAGAAAGGGAATCGCCGTACTTC. Residues: CASSLEERESPYF.